This TCR beta chain comes out of a study of human T cells and chemical hapten exposure. Study results and caveats: With patch test score, the counts of PT1 expanded TCRs showed a positive correlation. The number of TCRs over 1 in 1000 frequency stayed unchanged after DPC.

TCRdb used MiXCR to reprocess the RACE reads, holding one entry per CDR3 protein. The sample has around 300,000 distinct CDR3 sequences, 4.5% to 7% seen once. Indicated time point: pre-sensitization, week 0. Treatment given: therapeutic diphenylcyclopropenone sensitization with weekly scalp DPC. Patch tests were applied only after blood draws. Non-pregnant alopecia patients aged 18 to 70, suitable for DPC therapy. This clonotype showed up just a few times. Its specificity is not known. V was trimmed by 0 bases and J by 7 bases, leaving 7 bases between them. The CDR3 spans 14 residues. Germline V gene sequence: CDR1 MNHEY, CDR2 SVGAGI.

This specimen consisted of whole blood, obtained in connection with sensitization to the hapten diphenylcyclopropenone (DPC). The chain joins TRBV6-5 to TRBJ1-6; D not certain. The source is a woman between 18 and 29 years old with alopecia areata. Some clones in this sample may be carry-over from other donors' samples. CDR3 region: CASSYSGQNSPLHF. The CDR3 DNA reads as TGTGCCAGCAGTTACTCGGGCCAGAATTCACCCCTCCACTTT.